A single sample is the source of the 19 T cell receptor beta chains below, sequenced in a study of T-cell memory formation after mild COVID-19. From the 5' RACE reads, TCRdb called clonotypes with MiXCR, one entry per CDR3 protein. This table has around 310,000 distinct CDR3 sequences, 13% to 15% appearing once. Sequencing was performed on PBMCs or a T cell subset sorted from them (not recorded which). The source is a man between 18 and 35 years old who had mild COVID-19 (a few samples of this study predate the infection). Cell type and time point are not known.

The V call is TRBV4-2, the J call TRBJ1-1; D call uncertain. Per germline, CDR1 LGHNA and CDR2 YNFKEQ. V lost 4 bases and J 3 bases, leaving 9 bases between the germline ends. CDR3 length equals 13 residues. The CDR3 loop reads CASSLEEDTEAFF. Written as DNA, the CDR3 is TGTGCCAGCAGCCTTGAGGAGGACACTGAAGCTTTCTTT.

The rearrangement links TRBV6-6 to TRBJ1-2; no definite D call. V lost 4 bases and J lost 8, with 8 bases in between. This CDR3 has 11 amino acids. Germline loops: CDR1 MNHNY, CDR2 SVGAGI (reference sequence). CDR3 in DNA: TGTGCCAGCAGTTTTCAGGCGGGCTACACCTTC. As protein: CASSFQAGYTF.

This clonotype was picked up many times. The rearrangement joins TRBV7-8 to TRBJ2-2; D unresolved. CDR3 length equals 14 residues. Germline CDR1 and CDR2: SGHVS and FQNEAQ. V was pared by 5 bases and J by 5 bases, with 12 bases between. CDR3 amino acids: CASSPDRVTGELFF. DNA of the CDR3: TGTGCCAGCAGCCCAGACCGGGTAACCGGGGAGCTGTTTTTT. The full variable domain, with the rest looked up from reference TRBV7-8 and TRBJ2-2, is GAGVSQSPRYKVAKRGQDVALRCDPISGHVSLFWYQQALGQGPEFLTYFQNEAQLDKSGLPSDRFFAERPEGSVSTLKIQRTQQEDSAVYLCASSPDRVTGELFFGEGSRLTVL.

This clonotype was seen a handful of times. V usage is TRBV12-3 or TRBV12-4 and J usage is TRBJ1-2; D gene ambiguous. The CDR3 loop spans 12 amino acids. The germline V and J ends were trimmed by 3 bases and 5 bases, with 7 bases remaining between them. CDR3 DNA sequence: TGTGCCAGCAGTTTGAGGTCTTATGGCTACACCTTC. Its translation: CASSLRSYGYTF.

This chain connects TRBV10-2 to TRBJ2-5; D is undetermined. Germline V lookup: CDR1 WSHSY, CDR2 SAAADI. This CDR3 is 12 amino acids long. The V end was cut by 3 bases, the J end by 5 bases, with 7 bases between. CDR3 loop: CASSEQRETQYF. CDR3 in DNA: TGCGCCAGCAGTGAACAGAGGGAGACCCAGTACTTC.

This clonotype was seen at least ten times. The chain employs TRBV10-3 and TRBJ2-3; possible D gene TRBD2, 7 bases. The V end lost 6 bases, the J end lost 6 bases, and 28 bases lay between the germline ends. The CDR3 sequence is 18 residues long. The germline CDR1 and CDR2 sequences are ENHRY and SYGVKD. The CDR3 spells CAISLGGLRAGRADTQYF. Here the CDR3 DNA reads TGTGCCATCAGCCTGGGGGGGCTTCGAGCGGGGAGGGCGGATACGCAGTATTTT.

This clonotype was counted a few times. This sequence joins TRBV4-1 and TRBJ2-7; D is unclear. CDR3 length: 12 amino acids. Deletions cut 6 bases from V and 2 bases from J, with 8 bases between. From germline, CDR1 is MGHRA and CDR2 YSYEKL. The CDR3 reads CASRGRTYEQYF. CDR3 DNA: TGCGCCAGCAGAGGCAGGACCTACGAGCAGTACTTC.

The chain joins TRBV28 to TRBJ2-1; the D gene is possibly TRBD1 (5 bases). Germline V gives CDR1 MDHEN, CDR2 SYDVKM. The CDR3 spans 16 residues. Trimming stripped 3 bases from V and 10 bases from J, with 22 bases between. CDR3 nucleotides: TGTGCCAGCAGTTTGCCCCCAGGGCAGGGAATTTGGGAGCAGTTCTTC. Protein product: CASSLPPGQGIWEQFF.

The V gene is TRBV16, the J gene TRBJ2-3; 9 positions agree with TRBD1. CDR3 size: 17 residues. The V segment lost 2 bases and the J segment 1 base; nucleotides outside the gene matches: 7. Looked up from germline, CDR1 is KGHSY and CDR2 is FQNENV. The CDR3 sequence is CASSQSPGQGGTDTQYF. The CDR3 DNA sequence: TGTGCCAGCAGCCAAAGCCCGGGACAGGGAGGCACAGATACGCAGTATTTT.

At least ten counts were recorded for this clonotype. The chain has TRBV4-2 and TRBJ2-4; 8 bases are a match to TRBD2. CDR1 is LGHNA, CDR2 YNFKEQ, per germline. This CDR3 is built from 16 residues. V trimming: 2 bases; J trimming: 5 bases; junction bases outside the gene matches: 8. CDR3 DNA: TGTGCCAGCAGCCAACAGCCCGGGGGGGCCCAAAACATTCAGTACTTC. Amino acid sequence: CASSQQPGGAQNIQYF.

The V call is TRBV29-1, the J call TRBJ1-3; perhaps TRBD1 as D (5 bases). Germline CDR1 SQVTM, CDR2 ANQGSEA. CDR3 length: 13 amino acids. Trimming cost V 4 bases and J 2 bases, with 9 bases left between them. DNA for the CDR3: TGCAGCGTTGTGTCAGGGACTGGAAACACCATATATTTT. This encodes CSVVSGTGNTIYF.

This rearrangement joins TRBV6-5 to TRBJ1-1; maybe TRBD1 (5 bases). V gave up 0 bases and J gave up 0 bases, with 11 bases separating them. Germline V CDR1 and CDR2: MNHEY, SVGAGI. The CDR3 contains 16 residues. In DNA, the CDR3 is TGTGCCAGCAGTTACTCTTCGGGACTCATGAACACTGAAGCTTTCTTT. It is translated as CASSYSSGLMNTEAFF.

J is TRBJ1-5 and V is TRBV7-8; no clear D gene. Trimming shortened V by 6 bases and J by 3 bases, and 15 bases separated the two germline ends. CDR1 and CDR2 from the germline V gene are SGHVS and FQNEAQ. This CDR3 has 15 amino acids. The CDR3 DNA follows: TGTGCCAGCAGGCCCGGGCCAGGAGTCAATCAGCCCCAGCATTTT. Protein product: CASRPGPGVNQPQHF.

This clonotype was picked up many times. V usage is TRBV28 and J usage is TRBJ1-2; D remains ambiguous. This CDR3 is built from 12 residues. Per the germline V gene, CDR1 is MDHEN and CDR2 is SYDVKM. CDR3 nucleotides: TGTGTCTCGGGGTTCCATAACTATGGCTACACCTTC. Translation gives CVSGFHNYGYTF.

In nucleotides, the CDR3 is TGCAGTGCTACGTACCGGGGATCCTCTGGAAACACCATATATTTT. Protein sequence: CSATYRGSSGNTIYF. The V gene is TRBV20-1, the J gene TRBJ1-3; D call uncertain. Trimming pared 4 bases from V and 0 bases from J, leaving 13 bases between. The CDR3 loop spans 15 amino acids. Germline CDR1 is DFQATT and CDR2 is SNEGSKA (reference sequence).

The V call is TRBV20-1, the J call TRBJ2-2; no reliable D call. The CDR3 sequence is 13 residues long. With 3 bases removed from V and 6 bases from J, the gap between germline ends came to 11 bases. Germline V lookup: CDR1 DFQATT, CDR2 SNEGSKA (reference sequence). Here the CDR3 reads CSARNRVAGELFF. The CDR3 DNA reads as TGCAGTGCTAGGAATCGGGTCGCCGGGGAGCTGTTTTTT.

This clonotype has at least ten counts. The chain links TRBV12-3 or TRBV12-4 to TRBJ1-1; D may be TRBD1 (5 bases). This CDR3 has 12 residues. V was pared by 7 bases and J by 5 bases, with 11 bases between. The CDR3 nucleotides read TGTGCCAGCATCGGGGGGTCGACTGAAGCTTTCTTT. The encoded protein is CASIGGSTEAFF.

The chain carries TRBV29-1 and TRBJ2-1; D is unresolved. This CDR3 is 14 amino acids long. CDR1 and CDR2 (germline): SQVTM, ANQGSEA. Deletions cut 3 bases from V and 7 bases from J, with 16 bases between. CDR3 nucleotides: TGCAGCGTTGATGGATACGGCAGGTCTAATGAGCAGTTCTTC. Translated, it gives CSVDGYGRSNEQFF.

The chain recombines TRBV18 with TRBJ2-7; unclear D gene. V was cut by 4 bases and J by 1 base, with 8 bases left in between. Germline V lookup: CDR1 KGHSH, CDR2 LQKENI. The CDR3 is 13 residues long. The CDR3 DNA sequence: TGTGCCAGCTCACGCCCTTTTTCCTACGAGCAGTACTTC. Its protein product is CASSRPFSYEQYF. The full variable domain, in which reference TRBV18 and TRBJ2-7 provide the parts outside the CDR3, is NAGVMQNPRHLVRRRGQEARLRCSPMKGHSHVYWYRQLPEEGLKFMVYLQKENIIDESGMPKERFSAEFPKEGPSILRIQQVVRGDSAAYFCASSRPFSYEQYFGPGTRLTVT.